Below, 30 T cell receptor beta chains from the same sample are listed, as sequenced in a study of blood T cells in healthy people across ages. A J-beta primer mix and a sample-barcoded 5' primer were used in a second PCR of about 7 to 12 cycles. TCRdb independently ran MiXCR on the 5' RACE reads; one entry per CDR3 protein. The data show about 900,000 distinct CDR3 sequences, around 48% seen once. The sequenced sample was blood. These receptors were collected from a man aged 25-45 years in good health.

This chain joins TRBV4-1 and TRBJ2-7, with D possibly TRBD2 on 5 matching bases. Trimming removed 3 bases from V and 3 bases from J, with 18 bases in between. The CDR3 is made up of 16 amino acids. Germline assignment: CDR1 MGHRA and CDR2 YSYEKL. This chain's CDR3 is CASSHRAEVSVYEQYF. CDR3 nucleotides: TGCGCCAGCAGCCACCGGGCGGAGGTATCGGTCTACGAGCAGTACTTC.

A note on this clonotype: A much larger clone differs by one base, so this may be a read error. The rearrangement links TRBV2 to TRBJ1-2; the D gene is possibly TRBD1 (5 bases). V shed 8 bases and J shed 6 bases, with 16 bases lying between them. The CDR3 is made up of 13 amino acids. Germline V gene data show CDR1 as SNHLY and CDR2 as FYNNEI. The CDR3 is CASGRGYSDGYTF. CDR3 sequence (DNA): TGTGCCAGCGGAAGGGGATATTCAGATGGCTACACCTTC.

The chain joins TRBV20-1 to TRBJ1-5; 9 bases agree with TRBD1. The CDR3 extends over 15 amino acids. The ends lost 4 bases at V and 7 bases at J; junction bases unmatched: 11. Germline loops: CDR1 DFQATT, CDR2 SNEGSKA (reference sequence). CDR3 sequence: CSATSGTGIEQPQHF. CDR3 coding DNA: TGCAGTGCTACTAGCGGGACAGGGATCGAACAGCCCCAGCATTTT.

This clonotype occurred a few times. The chain combines TRBV5-4 with TRBJ2-3; D might be TRBD1 or TRBD2, each matching 5 bases. The length of the CDR3 is 15 residues. Germline loops: CDR1 SGHNT, CDR2 YYREEE (reference sequence). V was trimmed by 4 bases and J by 2 bases, leaving 14 bases between them. CDR3 sequence (DNA): TGTGCCAGCAGCCCGGGACCGACTAACACAGATACGCAGTATTTT. Its translation: CASSPGPTNTDTQYF.

The rearrangement links TRBV29-1 to TRBJ1-2; 9 nucleotides line up with TRBD1. The CDR3 contains 14 residues. With 4 bases clipped from V and 2 bases from J, the junction kept 5 bases outside the gene matches. Germline lookup yields CDR1 SQVTM and CDR2 ANQGSEA. The CDR3 DNA is TGCAGCGTTGCCCGGACAGGGGACAACTATGGCTACACCTTC. Residues: CSVARTGDNYGYTF. Supplemented by reference TRBV29-1 and TRBJ1-2, the full variable domain reads SAVISQKPSRDICQRGTSLTIQCQVDSQVTMMFWYRQQPGQSLTLIATANQGSEATYESGFVIDKFPISRPNLTFSTLTVSNMSPEDSSIYLCSVARTGDNYGYTFGSGTRLTVV.

This clonotype was seen only a few times. V and J are TRBV12-3 or TRBV12-4 and TRBJ2-5, with 12 bases lining up with TRBD2. The J segment lost 5 bases and the V segment lost 6 bases, leaving 7 bases of the junction unmatched. The CDR3 runs to 15 residues. The CDR3: CASSLAGGLLETQYF. CDR3 nucleotide sequence: TGTGCCAGCAGCCTAGCGGGGGGGCTTTTGGAGACCCAGTACTTC.

The chain employs TRBV6-2 or TRBV6-3 and TRBJ2-4; TRBD1 aligns across 7 bases. The germline V gene has CDR1 MNHEY and CDR2 SVGEGT. CDR3 length: 13 residues. With 2 bases clipped from V and 11 bases from J, the junction kept 6 bases outside the gene matches. The CDR3 sequence is CASSYRQGEVQYF. The CDR3 DNA reads as TGTGCCAGCAGTTACCGACAGGGAGAGGTTCAGTACTTC.

The sample holds many counts of this clonotype. This rearrangement joins TRBV5-1 to TRBJ1-2, with 7 bases matching TRBD1. With V trimmed by 6 bases and J by 2 bases, 7 bases remained unmatched. The CDR3 extends over 14 amino acids. The germline V gene encodes CDR1 SGHRS and CDR2 YFSETQ. CDR3 in DNA: TGCGCCAGCAAAAGCGAGGACAGGAACTATGGCTACACCTTC. It specifies CASKSEDRNYGYTF. Variable domain in full (rest from reference TRBV5-1 and TRBJ1-2): KAGVTQTPRYLIKTRGQQVTLSCSPISGHRSVSWYQQTPGQGLQFLFEYFSETQRNKGNFPGRFSGRQFSNSRSEMNVSTLELGDSALYLCASKSEDRNYGYTFGSGTRLTVV.

This clonotype was seen only once. CDR3 loop: CSAPDDGSSYNEQFF. The CDR3, as DNA: TGCAGTGCTCCCGATGACGGGAGCTCCTACAATGAGCAGTTCTTC. The chain has TRBV20-1 and TRBJ2-1, with D perhaps matching TRBD2 (6 bases). Trimming cost V 5 bases and J 0 bases, with 14 bases left between them. Germline CDR1 DFQATT, CDR2 SNEGSKA (reference sequence). The CDR3 contains 15 residues.

V is TRBV12-3 or TRBV12-4 and J is TRBJ1-5, with 7 positions matching TRBD1. V trimming: 7 bases; J trimming: 4 bases; junction bases outside the gene matches: 7. The CDR3 length is 14 residues. CDR3 DNA: TGTGCCAGCATCCCTGGGACAGATAATCAGCCCCAGCATTTT. Protein sequence: CASIPGTDNQPQHF.

This chain links TRBV7-2 with TRBJ2-1; 9 bases align to TRBD2. The length of the CDR3 is 14 residues. Germline CDR1 and CDR2: SGHTA and FQGNSA. V was clipped by 5 bases and J by 15 bases; unmatched bases: 14. CDR3 sequence: CASSMNSGGGYTFF. CDR3 nucleotide sequence: TGTGCCAGCAGCATGAATAGCGGGGGCGGGTATACGTTCTTC.

Ten or more counts support this clonotype. V gene TRBV25-1 combines with J gene TRBJ2-7; D unclear. Germline CDR1 and CDR2: MGHDK and SYGVNS. V was trimmed by 3 bases and J by 2 bases, leaving 17 bases between them. The CDR3 totals 16 residues. In DNA, the CDR3 is TGTGCCAGCAGTGACCCAGCAGCCCCGAAACCCTACGAGCAGTACTTC. Amino acid sequence: CASSDPAAPKPYEQYF.

This clonotype has just one count. This chain connects TRBV4-2 to TRBJ2-7, with a possible D match to TRBD2 (5 bases). V was cut by 3 bases and J by 2 bases, with 11 bases left in between. The germline V gene encodes CDR1 LGHNA and CDR2 YNFKEQ. This CDR3 is 14 amino acids long. As DNA, the CDR3 is TGTGCCAGCAGCCACGCGGACGGGACCTACGAGCAGTACTTC. It translates to CASSHADGTYEQYF.

Note on this clonotype: A junction boundary mismatches the germline segment, possibly from a read error. This sequence joins TRBV5-1 and TRBJ2-7, with 10 nucleotides matching TRBD2. The DNA end lines up better with TRBJ2-5; the J call may be wrong. Per germline, CDR1 SGHRS and CDR2 YFSETQ. The CDR3 has 17 amino acids. CDR3 sequence: CASSLEFSGGTQGTQYF. CDR3 DNA sequence: TGCGCCAGCAGCTTGGAGTTTAGCGGGGGGACCCAAGGGACCCAGTACTTC.

This chain connects TRBV5-1 to TRBJ2-3; perhaps D is TRBD1 or TRBD2 (5 bases each). CDR3 size: 14 residues. Germline-derived CDR1 and CDR2 are SGHRS and YFSETQ. V was pared by 6 bases and J by 6 bases, with 17 bases between. The CDR3 nucleotides are TGCGCCAGCAAATTTGGGCCAGGGAGCGATACGCAGTATTTT. Protein: CASKFGPGSDTQYF.

Many counts were recorded for this clonotype. This chain connects TRBV20-1 to TRBJ2-3; D is possibly TRBD1 or TRBD2 (6 bases each). V lost 3 bases to trimming and J lost 0 bases, with 13 bases between them. Looked up from germline, CDR1 is DFQATT and CDR2 is SNEGSKA (reference sequence). CDR3 length: 15 residues. The CDR3 nucleotides read TGCAGTGCTAGCCCCGGGGGCTCTAGCACAGATACGCAGTATTTT. Protein: CSASPGGSSTDTQYF.

This sequence joins TRBV5-1 and TRBJ2-3; D gene ambiguous. The germline V gene encodes CDR1 SGHRS and CDR2 YFSETQ. The V end was cut by 4 bases, the J end by 4 bases, with 16 bases between. This CDR3 region has 15 residues. As DNA, the CDR3 is TGCGCCAGCAGCGAAAACAGAGTATCCCCAGATACGCAGTATTTT. Its translation: CASSENRVSPDTQYF.

As DNA, the CDR3 is TGCAGTGCTAAGACAGGGGTAAGGTACAATGAGCAGTTCTTC. This sequence encodes CSAKTGVRYNEQFF. The chain carries TRBV20-1 and TRBJ2-1, with 8 bases that match TRBD1. This CDR3 has 14 amino acids. Trimming took 4 bases from V and 4 from J; bases not matched to a gene: 6. Germline values: CDR1 DFQATT, CDR2 SNEGSKA (reference sequence).

This clonotype occurred a few times. This rearrangement joins TRBV29-1 to TRBJ2-1; TRBD1 matches 9 bases. The CDR3 extends over 14 amino acids. Germline V gene data show CDR1 as SQVTM and CDR2 as ANQGSEA. The trim removed 7 bases at V and 8 bases at J, leaving 12 bases unmatched. CDR3 region: CSARRWTGEDEQFF. CDR3 sequence (DNA): TGCAGCGCACGCCGCTGGACAGGGGAGGATGAGCAGTTCTTC.

This clonotype was observed a handful of times. V usage is TRBV7-2 and J usage is TRBJ2-5, with no clear D. Near its end, the DNA agrees better with TRBJ2-7, so the J call may be wrong. CDR3 size: 12 residues. The germline gives CDR1 SGHTA, CDR2 FQGNSA. The CDR3 sequence is CASSSYGYEQYF. As DNA, the CDR3 is TGTGCCAGCAGCTCGTACGGGTACGAGCAGTACTTC.

The rearrangement uses TRBV7-2 and TRBJ2-5; a weak D match, TRBD1 (8 bases). V dropped 6 bases and J dropped 4 bases, with 15 bases sitting between them. The germline CDR1 and CDR2 sequences are SGHTA and FQGNSA. This CDR3 region has 14 residues. CDR3: CASSVQGGGETQYF. The CDR3 DNA reads as TGTGCCAGCAGTGTACAGGGGGGGGGAGAGACCCAGTACTTC.

The V call is TRBV6-5, the J call TRBJ2-2; a weak D match, TRBD2 (7 bases). V lost 6 bases and J 1 base, leaving 15 bases between the germline ends. This CDR3 has 16 residues. Germline V gene lookup returns CDR1 MNHEY and CDR2 SVGAGI. The CDR3 DNA follows: TGTGCCAGCAGCCCAGCGAGGGGGGGGAACACCGGGGAGCTGTTTTTT. Translating it yields CASSPARGGNTGELFF.

The chain uses TRBV19 and TRBJ2-2; a possible D gene is TRBD1 (7 bases). Trimming removed 5 bases at V and 9 bases at J, with 22 bases between. Germline CDR1 is LNHDA and CDR2 is SQIVND (reference sequence). The CDR3 is 16 amino acids. The CDR3 DNA reads TGTGCCAGTAGTCCCGACAGGGAGGTGATCCACCGGGAGCTGTTTTTT. Amino acid sequence: CASSPDREVIHRELFF. Complete variable domain (other parts from reference TRBV19 and TRBJ2-2): DGGITQSPKYLFRKEGQNVTLSCEQNLNHDAMYWYRQDPGQGLRLIYYSQIVNDFQKGDIAEGYSVSREKKESFPLTVTSAQKNPTAFYLCASSPDREVIHRELFFGEGSRLTVL.

This rearrangement joins TRBV29-1 to TRBJ1-4; 8 positions agree with TRBD1. The CDR3 is 15 residues long. CDR1 is SQVTM, CDR2 ANQGSEA, per germline. After removal of 7 bases from V and 0 bases from J, the junction contained 7 bases not matched to a gene. The CDR3 region has the DNA TGCAGCGCAGATACAGGGGGAGCAACTAATGAAAAACTGTTTTTT. The encoded protein is CSADTGGATNEKLFF.

The chain's CDR3 is CASSLYRDQPQHF. CDR3 in DNA: TGTGCCAGCAGTTTATACAGAGATCAGCCCCAGCATTTT. The rearrangement links TRBV28 to TRBJ1-5, with D unclear. The CDR3 contains 13 residues. Trimming removed 1 base at V and 5 bases at J, with 6 bases between. The germline V gene has CDR1 MDHEN and CDR2 SYDVKM.

This clonotype has a handful of counts. This chain uses TRBV3-1 with TRBJ2-7; no clear D gene. The V and J ends lost 4 bases and 3 bases respectively, with 13 bases between them. Germline-derived CDR1 and CDR2 are LGHDT and YNNKEL (reference sequence). The length of the CDR3 is 14 residues. The CDR3 region has the DNA TGTGCCAGCAGCCTATCGGCTGCCGGCTACGAGCAGTACTTC. As protein: CASSLSAAGYEQYF.

The table lists this clonotype with many counts. J is TRBJ2-3 and V is TRBV12-3 or TRBV12-4; no definite D call. The CDR3 consists of 12 residues. The ends were cut back, 6 bases at V and 0 bases at J, with 4 bases in the middle. This CDR3 is CASRASTDTQYF. CDR3 bases: TGTGCCAGCAGGGCTAGCACAGATACGCAGTATTTT.

There are a few counts of this clonotype. This chain links TRBV6-5 with TRBJ1-4, with 10 bases identical to TRBD1. V lost 6 bases and J lost 6; bases outside the gene matches: 4. Germline loops: CDR1 MNHEY, CDR2 SVGAGI. The length of the CDR3 is 14 residues. The CDR3 sequence is CASSPDRGDEKLFF. The CDR3 DNA is TGTGCCAGCAGCCCGGACAGGGGGGATGAAAAACTGTTTTTT.

The chain carries TRBV19 and TRBJ2-7, with TRBD1 matching over 7 bases. CDR1 is LNHDA and CDR2 is SQIVND in the germline V gene (reference sequence). The junction had 13 bases not matched to a gene; V was cut back by 0 bases and J by 2 bases. This CDR3 is built from 18 residues. The DNA of the CDR3 is TGTGCCAGTAGTATAGATGGGACAGACCCCAGACTTACCTACGAGCAGTACTTC. Amino acids: CASSIDGTDPRLTYEQYF.

This clonotype was recorded a few times. The chain is built from TRBV20-1 and TRBJ1-6; TRBD1 matches at 7 bases. V shed 6 bases, J shed 6 bases, and the junction held 2 bases outside the gene matches. This CDR3 is built from 12 residues. CDR1 is DFQATT and CDR2 is SNEGSKA in the germline V gene (reference sequence). CDR3 in DNA: TGCAGTGCCCGGGACAGTAATTCACCCCTCCACTTT. It specifies CSARDSNSPLHF.